This TCR beta chain emerged from a study of cytomegalovirus exposure and HLA in healthy donors. General study findings and limits: An analysis that was carried out later associated some 17,000 TCR beta sequences with HLA alleles at 0.05 false discovery rate. Some 150 TCR beta chains were listed as cytomegalovirus-associated. Within an earlier analysis, most TCR beta V segments proved productive either about 90% or about 30% of the time. The sole available immune exposure information was CMV serostatus.

Remarks on this clone: No antigen is known for it.

The CDR3 has 14 residues. V lost 3 bases, J lost 9 bases, and 14 bases lay in between. The germline CDR1 and CDR2 sequences are SEHNR and FQNEAQ (reference sequence). Researchers ran the PCR with 60 Vbeta and 13 Jbeta primers. Clones were sequenced by immunoSEQ multiplex PCR, and TCRdb holds only the in-frame ones, with some missing. This table holds 150,000 to 200,000 clones, 60% to 80% found once. The chain has TRBV7-9 and TRBJ2-2; a possible D gene is TRBD1 (5 bases). Sequencing input: PBMCs. The source of this sequence is a woman in her 40s in good health and CMV-seropositive. This CDR3 is CASSFGAGIRELFF. For the CDR3, the DNA is TGTGCCAGCAGCTTCGGTGCAGGGATCCGGGAGCTGTTTTTT.